The next 24 T cell receptor beta chains were all read from a single sample in a study of blood T cell repertoires in COVID-19. Using immunoSEQ multiplex PCR, the repertoire was profiled, and TCRdb retains in-frame clones only, with some absent. This sample has some 160,000 clones, with over 75% found just once. Sequenced material: peripheral blood. These receptor sequences come from a man in his sixties or seventies who had recovered from COVID-19.

The rearrangement joins TRBV29-1 to TRBJ2-1, with D hard to call. Germline CDR1 reads SQVTM; CDR2 reads ANQGSEA. V shed 0 bases and J shed 3 bases, with 15 bases lying between them. This CDR3 has 16 residues. CDR3 loop: CSVEDPLAPDYNEQFF. CDR3 sequence (DNA): TGCAGCGTTGAAGATCCCCTGGCCCCAGACTACAATGAGCAGTTCTTC.

The gene calls are TRBV7-8 and TRBJ2-7; a weak D match, TRBD1 (5 bases). The CDR3 has 15 residues. In germline, CDR1 is SGHVS, CDR2 FQNEAQ. V was clipped by 5 bases and J by 2 bases, with 16 bases between them. This CDR3 is CASSPVGRQTYEQYF. In DNA form, the CDR3 reads TGTGCCAGCAGCCCCGTGGGAAGACAGACCTACGAGCAGTACTTC.

The gene calls are TRBV6-1 and TRBJ2-7; TRBD1 agrees at 8 bases. J lost 4 bases, V lost 3 bases, and 2 bases had no gene match. CDR3 length equals 13 residues. Per germline, CDR1 MNHNS and CDR2 SASEGT. The CDR3 reads CASSERQGYEQYF. Written as DNA, the CDR3 is TGTGCCAGCAGTGAGAGACAGGGGTACGAGCAGTACTTC.

This chain uses TRBV18 with TRBJ2-7; possibly TRBD1 for D (6 bases). The CDR3 has 16 residues. Germline loops: CDR1 KGHSH, CDR2 LQKENI. V was pared by 2 bases and J by 4 bases, with 18 bases between. The CDR3 sequence is CASSPAGTTGIYEQYF. The DNA for the CDR3 is TGTGCCAGCTCACCAGCCGGGACAACGGGGATTTACGAGCAGTACTTC. The full variable domain, completed using reference TRBV18 and TRBJ2-7, is NAGVMQNPRHLVRRRGQEARLRCSPMKGHSHVYWYRQLPEEGLKFMVYLQKENIIDESGMPKERFSAEFPKEGPSILRIQQVVRGDSAAYFCASSPAGTTGIYEQYFGPGTRLTVT.

The gene calls are TRBV10-3 and TRBJ2-5; 12 nucleotides align to TRBD2. CDR3 size: 15 residues. With V trimmed by 4 bases and J by 5 bases, 5 bases remained unmatched. Germline V CDR1 and CDR2: ENHRY, SYGVKD. The CDR3 spells CAISVGTSGPETQYF. CDR3 bases: TGTGCCATCAGTGTCGGGACTAGCGGGCCGGAGACCCAGTACTTC.

This chain joins TRBV27 and TRBJ2-1, with D tentatively TRBD2 (5 bases). The germline V and J ends were trimmed by 7 bases and 2 bases, with 18 bases remaining between them. This CDR3 comprises 16 residues. The germline CDR1 and CDR2 sequences are MNHEY and SMNVEV (reference sequence). CDR3 residues: CASTTGSLDPYNEQFF. CDR3 nucleotide sequence: TGTGCCAGCACCACGGGGAGCCTTGACCCCTACAATGAGCAGTTCTTC.

This rearrangement joins TRBV11-3 to TRBJ2-1; 10 bases are a match to TRBD2. V lost 5 bases, J lost 8 bases, and 9 bases stayed unmatched. Germline CDR1 SGHNT, CDR2 YENEEA. This CDR3 has 15 residues. The CDR3 here is CASSTGGAGGDEQFF. The CDR3 bases are TGTGCCAGCAGCACCGGCGGAGCGGGAGGGGATGAGCAGTTCTTC.

The chain employs TRBV11-2 and TRBJ1-3, with a weak D call TRBD1 (6 bases). The CDR3 totals 17 residues. The germline CDR1 and CDR2 sequences are SGHAT and FQNNGV. Trimming stripped 3 bases from V and 1 base from J, with 16 bases between. As DNA, the CDR3 is TGTGCCAGCAGCTTTTCGACAGGATCAGGATCTGGAAACACCATATATTTT. Translation gives CASSFSTGSGSGNTIYF.

This clone was seen more than once but under ten times. This sequence joins TRBV9 and TRBJ2-1; 8 bases agree with TRBD2. The germline V gene has CDR1 SGDLS and CDR2 YYNGEE. V shed 0 bases and J 3 bases; nucleotides not matched to a gene: 5. The CDR3 runs to 16 residues. DNA of the CDR3: TGTGCCAGCAGCGTAGAAAGCGGGAGCTTCTACAATGAGCAGTTCTTC. Translating gives CASSVESGSFYNEQFF.

In this sample, this clone turned up once. This chain connects TRBV13 to TRBJ2-7, with 10 bases that match TRBD1. The germline V gene has CDR1 PRHDT and CDR2 FYEKMQ (reference sequence). V dropped 2 bases and J dropped 2; count of bases not matched to a gene: 6. CDR3 length: 16 residues. The CDR3 loop reads CASSLITGTGAYEQYF. The CDR3 DNA is TGTGCCAGCAGCTTAATCACCGGGACAGGGGCCTACGAGCAGTACTTC.

The V call is TRBV19, the J call TRBJ2-2; 9 nucleotides line up with TRBD2. This CDR3 comprises 16 residues. Germline V CDR1 and CDR2: LNHDA, SQIVND (reference sequence). The V gene end was trimmed by 3 bases and the J gene end by 7 bases; junction bases not matched to a gene: 9. Here the CDR3 reads CASSIGAGGVIGELFF. DNA for the CDR3: TGTGCCAGTAGTATTGGAGCGGGAGGTGTTATCGGGGAGCTGTTTTTT.

The chain recombines TRBV9 with TRBJ2-2; no clear D. Germline V CDR1 and CDR2: SGDLS, YYNGEE. The CDR3 is 14 residues long. V was shortened by 4 bases and J by 4 bases, with 11 bases between the two germline ends. Written as DNA, the CDR3 is TGTGCCAGCAGCCCGAGACCTAGCACCGGGGAGCTGTTTTTT. This translates into CASSPRPSTGELFF.

The chain uses TRBV12-3 or TRBV12-4 and TRBJ2-1; 7 bases agree with TRBD2. The CDR3 is 13 amino acids. Germline trimming cut 6 bases from V and 16 bases from J; bases unmatched to any gene: 15. The CDR3 DNA follows: TGTGCCAGCAGATCTTACGCCGGGACTACCCCCTTCTTC. This encodes CASRSYAGTTPFF.

The rearrangement joins TRBV7-2 to TRBJ2-5; 8 bases fit TRBD2. Per the germline V gene, CDR1 is SGHTA and CDR2 is FQGNSA. After removal of 6 bases from V and 1 base from J, the junction contained 10 bases not matched to a gene. The CDR3 is 16 residues long. The CDR3 sequence: CASRPTPGGVQETQYF. CDR3 DNA: TGTGCCAGCAGGCCGACTCCGGGAGGGGTCCAAGAGACCCAGTACTTC.

The rearrangement joins TRBV7-9 to TRBJ1-1; D call uncertain. The V end was cut by 2 bases, the J end by 1 base, with 11 bases between. Per the germline V gene, CDR1 is SEHNR and CDR2 is FQNEAQ (reference sequence). The CDR3 sequence is 15 residues long. The CDR3, as DNA: TGTGCCAGCAGCTTATTGCCGGGGAGGAACACTGAAGCTTTCTTT. This gives the protein CASSLLPGRNTEAFF.

V usage is TRBV7-9 and J usage is TRBJ2-1, with 9 nucleotides matching TRBD2. With V trimmed by 5 bases and J by 8 bases, 10 bases remained unmatched. The CDR3 spans 15 residues. The germline V gene encodes CDR1 SEHNR and CDR2 FQNEAQ (reference sequence). The CDR3 DNA sequence: TGTGCCAGCAGCCTCTTAGCGGGAGATAGCTATGAGCAGTTCTTC. Translation: CASSLLAGDSYEQFF.

A single count supports this clone. This sequence joins TRBV7-2 and TRBJ2-2, with 9 bases aligning to TRBD2. V gave up 5 bases and J gave up 4 bases; unmatched junction bases: 8. CDR3 length: 16 amino acids. Germline V gives CDR1 SGHTA, CDR2 FQGNSA. CDR3 nucleotide sequence: TGTGCCAGCAGCCGGACTAGCGCGGGAAGCACCGGGGAGCTGTTTTTT. Translated: CASSRTSAGSTGELFF.

This chain joins TRBV5-1 and TRBJ2-5, with 7 positions matching TRBD1. CDR3 size: 12 residues. Germline CDR1 and CDR2: SGHRS and YFSETQ. Losses at the gene ends were 8 bases for V and 1 base for J; bases not matched to a gene: 2. CDR3 sequence (DNA): TGCGCCAGTAGGGACAGCCAAGAGACCCAGTACTTC. The encoded protein is CASRDSQETQYF.

The J gene is TRBJ2-3, the V gene TRBV19; TRBD2 matches 7 bases. Germline-derived CDR1 and CDR2 are LNHDA and SQIVND (reference sequence). There are 14 residues in the CDR3. The junction had 8 bases not matched to a gene; V was cut back by 7 bases and J by 4 bases. The CDR3 bases are TGTGCCAGTACGGTGGGCGGGAGTTCAGATACGCAGTATTTT. Its translation: CASTVGGSSDTQYF.

This sequence joins TRBV4-3 and TRBJ2-3; 7 nucleotides align to TRBD2. V lost 4 bases to trimming and J lost 5 bases; unmatched junction nucleotides: 15. This CDR3 spans 17 amino acids. The germline V gene has CDR1 LGHNA and CDR2 YSLEER. CDR3 residues: CASSLRGRRGVKDTQYF. The CDR3 region has the DNA TGCGCCAGCAGCCTTAGGGGTCGCCGGGGGGTAAAAGATACGCAGTATTTT.

The CDR3 region is CASSQTSGIGEQFF. Written as DNA, the CDR3 is TGTGCCAGCAGCCAAACTAGCGGGATTGGTGAGCAGTTCTTC. The V call is TRBV5-4, the J call TRBJ2-1, with TRBD2 matching 10 bases. The CDR3 has 14 residues. Germline assignment: CDR1 SGHNT and CDR2 YYREEE (reference sequence). V gave up 4 bases and J gave up 9 bases; unmatched junction bases: 7. The full variable domain, in which reference TRBV5-4 and TRBJ2-1 provide the parts outside the CDR3, is ETGVTQSPTHLIKTRGQQVTLRCSSQSGHNTVSWYQQALGQGPQFIFQYYREEENGRGNFPPRFSGLQFPNYSSELNVNALELDDSALYLCASSQTSGIGEQFFGPGTRLTVL.

This rearrangement joins TRBV7-6 to TRBJ2-1, with 11 nucleotides matching TRBD2. The germline CDR1 and CDR2 sequences are SGHVS and FNYEAQ. V trimming: 5 bases; J trimming: 12 bases; junction bases outside the gene matches: 9. This CDR3 region has 14 residues. The CDR3 here is CASSPAGLAGGQFF. CDR3 sequence (DNA): TGTGCCAGCAGCCCAGCGGGTCTAGCGGGAGGGCAGTTCTTC.

CDR3 loop: CAIRGTGVDEQYF. CDR3 coding DNA: TGTGCCATCAGGGGGACAGGGGTGGACGAGCAGTACTTC. V usage is TRBV10-3 and J usage is TRBJ2-7; TRBD1 agrees at 10 bases. Germline lookup yields CDR1 ENHRY and CDR2 SYGVKD. This CDR3 contains 13 residues. V lost 6 bases to trimming and J lost 5 bases; unmatched junction nucleotides: 4.

This chain uses TRBV30 with TRBJ1-2, with TRBD1 matching 7 bases. Germline V CDR1 and CDR2: GTSNPN, SVGIG (reference sequence). CDR3 size: 13 residues. V gave up 2 bases and J gave up 3 bases; unmatched junction bases: 3. The DNA for the CDR3 is TGTGCCTGGAGTCCCGACAGGGACTATGGCTACACCTTC. It codes for CAWSPDRDYGYTF.